Sequencing of this T cell receptor (beta chain) was carried out in a study of T-cell memory formation after mild COVID-19. Overall study results and limits: Contracting CD4+ clones lay largely in CM and EM, with CD8+ ones residing in EMRA. Later expanders leaned toward CD4+, whereas clones contracting from day 15 to 85 were balanced CD4/CD8. Second-wave clones peaking on day 37 lacked confirmed SARS-CoV-2 specificity.

Concerning this clonotype itself: Its antigen is as yet unknown.

Sample barcodes and UMIs were carried by the TCR alpha and TCR beta cDNA libraries that 5'RACE generated with constant-segment primers. Each CDR3 protein is one row after TCRdb ran MiXCR on the 5' RACE reads. The table records tens of thousands of distinct CDR3 sequences, over 6.5% of them present only once. The V end lost 3 bases, the J end lost 1 base, and 6 bases lay between the germline ends. This CDR3 is 13 amino acids long. This rearrangement joins TRBV12-3 or TRBV12-4 to TRBJ1-1; D not certain. The specimen sequenced was PBMCs or a T cell subset sorted from them (not recorded which). This clonotype originated in an adult who had mild COVID-19 (a few samples of this study predate the infection). Cell type and time point are not known. The CDR3: CASSLGRNTEAFF. The DNA for the CDR3 is TGTGCCAGCAGTTTGGGTCGGAACACTGAAGCTTTCTTT.